This record concerns one TCR beta chain sequence. Individuals drawn from under 30 US areas were roughly 18 to 95 years old. The entry originates in a study of blood T cell repertoires in COVID-19. Study details: The cDNA or gDNA used as material had been derived from T cells, B-cell-depleted T cells, or PBMCs.

The repertoire was sequenced with immunoSEQ multiplex PCR; TCRdb's copy has only in-frame clones and lacks some. The table includes 350,000 to 550,000 clones, nearly 90% detected once. The sequence derives from a woman younger than 35 with acute COVID-19. Material: PBMCs or T cells enriched from blood (not recorded which).

The CDR3, as DNA: TGTGCCAGCAGTTTTTTGCGCCCTGACAGGGGGAACATTCAGTACTTC. Amino acid sequence: CASSFLRPDRGNIQYF. The chain uses TRBV28 and TRBJ2-4; 9 bases line up with TRBD1. CDR1 is MDHEN and CDR2 is SYDVKM in the germline V gene. J gave up 7 bases and V 3 bases, and 10 bases lay outside the gene matches. The CDR3 is 16 amino acids.